This TCR beta chain was captured by sequencing in a study of blood T cell repertoires in COVID-19. The CDR3 sequence is 11 residues long. Trimming removed 5 bases from V and 8 bases from J, with 9 bases in between. The authors' processing: How many nucleated cells were present was estimated from reference gene primer amplification. Repertoires were generated with immunoSEQ multiplex PCR, while TCRdb's copy carries only in-frame clones and drops some. D and trimming come from the DNA, and the V and J calls and clone size come from that table. Altogether about 190,000 clones are present, 80% to 90% being singletons, with the ten largest covering 1% to 1.4%.

Material: peripheral blood. This sequence joins TRBV12-3 or TRBV12-4 and TRBJ1-1; D gene uncertain. This clonotype originated in a man aged 30 to 45 with acute or convalescent COVID-19. The CDR3 region is CASSPAVEAFF. The DNA for the CDR3 is TGTGCCAGCAGTCCGGCGGTGGAAGCTTTCTTT.